This paragraph reports one T cell receptor beta chain. Some clones are missing from TCRdb's copy, which holds only in-frame ones; the method was immunoSEQ multiplex PCR. The table includes approximately 46,000 clones, around 93% detected once. This CDR3 is built from 14 residues. J lost 3 bases, V lost 1 base, and 6 bases had no gene match. Per the germline V gene, CDR1 is GTSNPN and CDR2 is SVGIG (reference sequence). These data come from a study of human thymus T cells. The TCR comes from a girl under three years old with a congenital heart defect but otherwise immunologically healthy. Sequenced input: blood. The chain joins TRBV30 to TRBJ2-7; TRBD1 agrees at 7 bases. The CDR3 is CAWSGYRGHYEQYF. Here the CDR3 DNA reads TGTGCCTGGAGTGGGTACAGGGGCCACTACGAGCAGTACTTC.